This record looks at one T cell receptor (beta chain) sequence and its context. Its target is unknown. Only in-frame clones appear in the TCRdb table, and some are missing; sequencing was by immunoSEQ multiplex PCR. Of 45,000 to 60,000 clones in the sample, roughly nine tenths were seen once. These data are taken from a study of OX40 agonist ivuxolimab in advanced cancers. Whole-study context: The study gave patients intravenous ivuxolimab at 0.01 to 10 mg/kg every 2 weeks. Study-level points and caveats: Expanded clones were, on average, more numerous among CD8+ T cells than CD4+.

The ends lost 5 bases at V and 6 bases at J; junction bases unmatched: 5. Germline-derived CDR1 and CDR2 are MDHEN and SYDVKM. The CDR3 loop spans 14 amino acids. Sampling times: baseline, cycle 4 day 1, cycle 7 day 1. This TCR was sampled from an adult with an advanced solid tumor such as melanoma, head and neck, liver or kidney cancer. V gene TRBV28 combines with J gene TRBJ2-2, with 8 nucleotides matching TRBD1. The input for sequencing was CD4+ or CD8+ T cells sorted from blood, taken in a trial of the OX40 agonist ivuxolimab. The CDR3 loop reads CASSTGQGPGELFF. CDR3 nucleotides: TGTGCCAGCAGTACCGGACAGGGACCCGGGGAGCTGTTTTTT.